This section outlines one T cell receptor (beta chain) sequence together with its context. In its sample, this clonotype was seen many times. It has no known antigen specificity. No clone much larger than this one lies a single base away; base qualities are absent. This record belongs to a study of T cells after yellow fever vaccination (dated by TCRdb to about 2019). Describing the broader study: Libraries from fractions with low cell numbers were prepared with the SMART-Seq v4 Ultra Low Input RNA kit. To follow T-cell clones before and after both primary and booster YFV17D yellow fever vaccination, bulk TCR alpha and beta repertoires underwent longitudinal sequencing. Two healthy male donors made up the cohort, one aged 18 to 30 years and the other aged 30 to 39 years. Blood was collected at multiple timepoints before and after primary and secondary immunization, and bulk PBMC replicates and cell subsets were isolated. Study-wide conclusions, independent of this receptor: FACS-sorted repertoires could contain abundant contaminating clonotypes from the bulk population, so computational filtering was required. Because only a couple of donors were included in the study, the extent to which the findings can be generalized is limited. The secondary T-cell response was found to be weaker but faster than the primary response, with a peak reached on day 5 rather than on day 15. After the booster, most clones that had expanded after primary vaccination were detected again (around 96% of CD4 and around 88% of CD8), suggesting broad maintenance of memory. A small fraction of clonotypes showed up in both the CD4 and CD8 compartments, probably as a result of convergent recombination.

The treatment or condition label corresponds to: live attenuated yellow fever vaccine strain. At each blood-draw timepoint, two biological replicates of bulk PBMCs were obtained. A standard Ficoll-Paque protocol was used to isolate PBMCs from peripheral blood. TriZol was used to extract RNA from bulk PBMCs, CD4 and CD8 fractions, and dextramer-positive and dextramer-negative fractions. CDR1 and CDR2 are drawn from the germline V gene: MNHEY, SVGAGI. The CDR3, from cysteine to phenylalanine, totals 14 residues. This entry keeps only the CDR3 DNA: 42 bases, framed from base 1. V is clipped by 6 bases and J by 4 bases, and the sequence between their germline boundaries is 16 bases long. TCR cDNA was made using 5'RACE template switching, a step that added a universal primer site and unique molecular identifiers. cDNA synthesis was primed from both the TCR alpha and TCR beta constant segments. Libraries were amplified in two PCR steps, with sample barcodes and sequencing adapters added in the second step. Sequencing of the libraries was done on either Illumina HiSeq 2500 (2x100 bp) or NovaSeq (2x150 bp). The published analysis was carried out like this. MIGEC was used to demultiplex reads and collapse the reads into UMI consensus sequences, and MiXCR was used for V(D)J alignment. Vaccine-responding clonotypes were identified with edgeR using replicate PBMC samples, with FDR below 0.01 and a log2 fold change above 5 up to day 15 being required. CD4 or CD8 identity was assigned to each bulk clonotype according to whether the clonotype was present at higher abundance in the sequenced CD4 repertoire or the sequenced CD8 repertoire. TCRdb itself trimmed the public reads at Q25 with fastp, ran MiXCR and retained productive beta chains. Rows merge per CDR3 protein into single entries with the most common DNA and genes. In this record, the V and J calls reflect TCRdb's handling and not the investigators' own analysis. The table for this sample lists 500,000 to 550,000 distinct CDR3 sequences; 21% of them were counted only once. Of the sample, about a sixth falls within the top ten clones.

The chain is encoded by TRBV6-5 joined to TRBJ2-7, with a tentative D gene TRBD1 over 8 matching bases. This material consisted of PBMCs, taken less than 25 days after the first yellow fever vaccination. The clonotype originates from a man in his late teens or twenties who received the YFV17D yellow fever vaccine. The CDR3 protein sequence reads: CASRRGQGGYEQYF. At the DNA level, the sequence is TGTGCCAGCAGGAGAGGACAGGGAGGGTACGAGCAGTACTTC.